Listed below are T cell receptor beta chains from one sample, sequenced in a study of shared clonotypes between healthy human individuals. Here immunoSEQ multiplex PCR was the method, and the copy in TCRdb shows in-frame clones only, minus some. The sample gives a few million clones, around 95% of which show up once; 0.13% is in the top ten. Sequences were obtained from naive CD4+ T cells sorted from blood. All receptors derive from a man younger than 35 in good health. CDR3s leave out the opening cysteine and the closing phenylalanine or tryptophan. The order of the fields is V gene, clone size, CDR3 protein. Some rows mark clone size as missing; the rest say once, few, many or name a class of expanded clone.

v_gene: TRBV2; abundance: -; CDR3aa: ASREREGRNTIY
v_gene: TRBV5-1; abundance: once; CDR3aa: ASSSVDTGELF
v_gene: TRBV4-3; abundance: once; CDR3aa: ASSQVGDSSNYGYT
v_gene: TRBV5-4; abundance: -; CDR3aa: ASSSTRGFYEQY
v_gene: TRBV5-1; abundance: -; CDR3aa: ASSLVREDEQY
v_gene: TRBV28; abundance: -; CDR3aa: ASSLGQDNSPLH
v_gene: TRBV5-6; abundance: -; CDR3aa: ASSPSFGPGPPLH
v_gene: TRBV9; abundance: -; CDR3aa: ASSVGGQGGQPQH
v_gene: TRBV28; abundance: -; CDR3aa: ASSPGTKSPLH
v_gene: TRBV10-1; abundance: -; CDR3aa: ASSEGQANYEQY
v_gene: TRBV30; abundance: -; CDR3aa: AWGQGGYNEQF
v_gene: TRBV11-2; abundance: -; CDR3aa: ASAHAGGYEQY
v_gene: TRBV6-1; abundance: -; CDR3aa: ATLGTGAFYGYT
v_gene: TRBV7-2; abundance: -; CDR3aa: ASIPSGSSNEQF
v_gene: TRBV5-1; abundance: -; CDR3aa: ASSPGRRQGAGANYGYT
v_gene: TRBV4-1; abundance: -; CDR3aa: ASSQAGTGLNTEAF
v_gene: TRBV10-3; abundance: -; CDR3aa: AISQGGTEAF
v_gene: TRBV11-2; abundance: -; CDR3aa: ASSTRQRNTGELF
v_gene: TRBV18; abundance: once; CDR3aa: ASSPAEGGISPLH
v_gene: TRBV28; abundance: once; CDR3aa: ASSNRDRKSTDTQY
v_gene: TRBV5-1; abundance: once; CDR3aa: ASSLGPVSEAF
v_gene: TRBV2; abundance: once; CDR3aa: ASSGSGDQPQH
v_gene: TRBV19; abundance: -; CDR3aa: ATDRVIGELF
v_gene: TRBV11-2; abundance: -; CDR3aa: ASSLTGDNYGYT
v_gene: TRBV6-5; abundance: -; CDR3aa: ASSYMDRGNSPLH
v_gene: TRBV19; abundance: -; CDR3aa: ASSTDYSSSPLH
v_gene: TRBV9; abundance: -; CDR3aa: ASSVGLAGTDEQY
v_gene: TRBV18; abundance: -; CDR3aa: ASSRIPGQGREKLF
v_gene: TRBV6-1; abundance: -; CDR3aa: ASSYGYYGYT
v_gene: TRBV28; abundance: once; CDR3aa: ASPNSGQGARGYT
v_gene: TRBV27; abundance: -; CDR3aa: ASSLDRGWTGELF
v_gene: TRBV29-1; abundance: -; CDR3aa: SGKNLGELF
v_gene: TRBV12-5; abundance: -; CDR3aa: ASGRLAETQY
v_gene: TRBV5-8; abundance: -; CDR3aa: ASSGGQPLTQY
v_gene: TRBV6-5; abundance: -; CDR3aa: ASSRGAGAGNTIY
v_gene: TRBV29-1; abundance: -; CDR3aa: SAKQGGEQY
v_gene: TRBV6-5; abundance: -; CDR3aa: ASWSGAGEQY
v_gene: TRBV28; abundance: -; CDR3aa: ASSFPTGSSETQY
v_gene: TRBV6-6; abundance: -; CDR3aa: ASSYAAGYGYT
v_gene: TRBV7-9; abundance: -; CDR3aa: ASTIGTFGGYT
v_gene: TRBV19; abundance: -; CDR3aa: ASSITRGAKSVQPQH
v_gene: TRBV7-2; abundance: -; CDR3aa: ASSLVEVGGTGELF
v_gene: TRBV9; abundance: -; CDR3aa: ASSRDDNEQF
v_gene: TRBV7-9; abundance: -; CDR3aa: ASSLSAGMNTEAF
v_gene: TRBV2; abundance: -; CDR3aa: ASRNGGINTGELF
v_gene: TRBV19; abundance: -; CDR3aa: ASSTTGQSNYGYT
v_gene: TRBV30; abundance: -; CDR3aa: AWSGLGPLPNYGYT
v_gene: TRBV30; abundance: -; CDR3aa: AWSALDPNTGELF
v_gene: TRBV7-2; abundance: -; CDR3aa: ASSSGGLAGGPGETQY
v_gene: TRBV5-1; abundance: -; CDR3aa: ASSGGLAAQTQY
v_gene: TRBV15; abundance: -; CDR3aa: ATSRGGQTNEKLF
v_gene: TRBV4-3; abundance: -; CDR3aa: ASSQETSGSPLHNEQF
v_gene: TRBV4-1; abundance: once; CDR3aa: ASSQEVWVGNQPQH
v_gene: TRBV28; abundance: -; CDR3aa: ASIRGQRNSPLH
v_gene: TRBV30; abundance: -; CDR3aa: AWSRNSGETQY
v_gene: TRBV10-3; abundance: -; CDR3aa: AITTTGSRQF
v_gene: TRBV7-2; abundance: -; CDR3aa: ASSLWTSGRASTGELF
v_gene: TRBV2; abundance: -; CDR3aa: ASSENGQVRETQY